This TCR beta chain was recorded in a study of identical twins. As for this clonotype: Antigen specificity is unknown.

After template switching added a universal primer site, the resulting cDNA carried unique molecular identifiers. TCRdb reprocessed the 5' RACE reads via MiXCR and lists one record per CDR3 protein. The repertoire includes hundreds of thousands of distinct CDR3 sequences, 20% to 25% of them detected once, and around 0.47% sits in the top ten. All donors were healthy Caucasians. Study observations and caveats: Zero-insertion analyses could be partly confounded by invariant MAIT and iNKT cells. Not following the same donors, the study drew its conclusions from cross-sectional statistical analysis.

These records were also assigned to another study, of yellow fever vaccine responses in identical twins.

The source is a young woman in good health. The sequencing input was CD4+ T cells sorted from blood.

CDR3: CASNADRDGEQFF. The CDR3 DNA reads as TGTGCCAGCAACGCGGACAGGGACGGTGAGCAGTTCTTC. The V and J genes are TRBV12-3 or TRBV12-4 and TRBJ2-1, with 8 nucleotides matching TRBD1. The CDR3 covers 13 residues. Losses at the gene ends were 7 bases for V and 9 bases for J; bases not matched to a gene: 8.